A selection of T cell receptor beta chains follows, all from one sample in a study of blood T cells in healthy people across ages. Each CDR3 protein is one row after TCRdb ran MiXCR on the 5' RACE reads. The sample has more than 500,000 distinct CDR3 sequences; about 27% are singletons. This sample also belongs to another study, concerning T cells of mothers and their children.

The material sequenced was blood. The receptors here all came from a boy between 2 and 15 years old in good health. CDR3s include the opening cysteine and the closing phenylalanine or tryptophan. D genes are given only for firm matches. Not all rows give a size; the values are once, few, many and, for expanded clones, a class.

>few|TRBV5-1|16|TRBJ2-3|TRBD2
CASSYQGLDSTDTQYF
TGCGCCAGCAGCTACCAGGGACTAGATTCGACAGATACGCAGTATTTT
>-|TRBV9|16|TRBJ1-4|TRBD1
CASSARAGTGNEKLFF
TGTGCCAGCAGCGCGAGAGCCGGGACAGGGAACGAAAAACTGTTTTTT
>-|TRBV27|14|TRBJ1-5|-
CASSLQGRNQPQHF
TGTGCCAGCAGTTTACAGGGCCGCAATCAGCCCCAGCATTTT
>few|TRBV6-1|17|TRBJ2-7|TRBD1
CASRAGTGSPTAYEQYF
TGTGCCAGCAGAGCCGGGACAGGGTCACCCACAGCCTACGAGCAGTACTTC
>-|TRBV19|11|TRBJ2-7|-
CASSATGGLYF
TGTGCCAGTAGTGCGACGGGTGGATTGTACTTC
>few|TRBV24-1|17|TRBJ1-1|TRBD1
CATSDFWAGGRNTEAFF
TGTGCCACCAGTGATTTTTGGGCAGGGGGAAGGAACACTGAAGCTTTCTTT
>-|TRBV20-1|12|TRBJ1-1|-
CSASRQGEKAFF
TGCAGTGCTAGTAGGCAGGGAGAGAAAGCTTTCTTT
>-|TRBV20-1|13|TRBJ1-1|TRBD1
CSAGQGANTEAFF
TGCAGTGCTGGACAGGGGGCGAACACTGAAGCTTTCTTT
>-|TRBV7-2|16|TRBJ2-3|TRBD2
CASRLTSGGTGDTQYF
TGTGCCAGCAGACTTACTAGCGGGGGGACCGGAGATACGCAGTATTTT
>-|TRBV7-2|16|TRBJ2-5|-
CASSLPTVRGAETQYF
TGTGCCAGCAGCTTACCCACAGTTCGGGGAGCAGAGACCCAGTACTTC
>few|TRBV7-9|14|TRBJ2-1|TRBD2
CASMRVREVNEQFF
TGTGCCAGCATGCGTGTACGGGAGGTGAATGAGCAGTTCTTC
>few|TRBV30|15|TRBJ2-3|TRBD2
CAWSAGTSLRDTQYF
TGTGCCTGGAGTGCCGGGACTAGCCTTAGGGATACGCAGTATTTT
>-|TRBV6-2/TRBV6-3|13|TRBJ1-4|-
CASSKPPGEKLFF
TGTGCCAGCAGTAAACCCCCTGGGGAAAAACTGTTTTTT
>-|TRBV9|13|TRBJ2-1|-
CASSVAGINEQFF
TGTGCCAGCAGCGTAGCGGGTATTAATGAGCAGTTCTTC
>-|TRBV29-1|14|TRBJ2-3|TRBD1
CSRGQGGDTDTQSF
TGCAGCAGAGGACAGGGGGGGGACACAGATACGCAGTCTTTT
>-|TRBV20-1|14|TRBJ1-2|-
CSAMGIQGNYGYTF
TGCAGTGCTATGGGTATACAGGGAAACTATGGCTACACCTTC
>many|TRBV4-3|16|TRBJ2-1|TRBD1
CASSRDRVSTYNEQFF
TGCGCCAGCAGCCGAGACAGGGTCAGTACTTACAATGAGCAGTTCTTC
>-|TRBV4-2|16|TRBJ2-5|TRBD2
CASSHFLTSGSETQYF
TGTGCCAGCAGCCATTTTCTGACTAGCGGTTCAGAGACCCAGTACTTC
>few|TRBV9|15|TRBJ1-2|TRBD1
CASSVYSGGDYGYTF
TGTGCCAGCAGCGTATATTCAGGGGGCGACTATGGCTACACCTTC
>-|TRBV18|16|TRBJ2-2|-
CASSPPSIANTGELFF
TGTGCCAGCTCACCACCGAGTATAGCGAACACCGGGGAGCTGTTTTTT
>few|TRBV6-2/TRBV6-3|13|TRBJ1-2|-
CASTGPLVYGYTF
TGTGCCAGCACAGGACCCCTCGTCTATGGCTACACCTTC
>-|TRBV19|14|TRBJ1-1|TRBD1
CASSPQGANTEAFF
TGTGCCAGTAGTCCACAGGGGGCAAACACTGAAGCTTTCTTT
>-|TRBV7-6|13|TRBJ2-5|-
CASSLGAEETQHF
TGTGCCAGCAGCTTAGGGGCAGAAGAGACCCAGCACTTC
>-|TRBV20-1|15|TRBJ2-1|TRBD1
CSARRGDRLDNGQFF
TGCAGTGCCCGAAGGGGGGACAGGCTCGACAATGGGCAGTTCTTC
>-|TRBV20-1|15|TRBJ2-7|TRBD1
CSAHPGQGFTYEQYF
TGCAGTGCTCATCCGGGACAGGGATTTACCTACGAGCAGTACTTC
>once|TRBV12-5|12|TRBJ1-1|-
CASGPGAGEALF
TGTGCTAGTGGACCAGGGGCCGGTGAAGCTCTCTTT
>-|TRBV6-2/TRBV6-3|15|TRBJ2-4|-
CASSYSGGRKNIQYF
TGTGCCAGCAGTTACTCGGGGGGACGGAAAAACATTCAGTACTTC
>-|TRBV6-1|13|TRBJ2-5|TRBD1
CARQGSPYEEQYF
TGTGCCAGACAGGGGAGTCCTTACGAGGAGCAGTACTTC
>-|TRBV2|16|TRBJ2-1|-
CASSVLGWGPAREQFF
TGTGCCAGCAGTGTCCTGGGGTGGGGGCCGGCCCGGGAGCAGTTCTTC
>-|TRBV12-5|15|TRBJ2-5|-
CASGLGQGIQETQYF
TGTGCTAGTGGTTTGGGGCAGGGCATCCAAGAGACCCAGTACTTC
>-|TRBV27|15|TRBJ2-7|TRBD1
CASSLYRGRSYEQYF
TGTGCCAGCAGTTTATACAGGGGCCGTTCCTACGAGCAGTACTTC